The entry below gives a single T cell receptor beta chain sequence along with its context. In the authors' workflow: Estimation of nucleated cell counts was performed using reference gene primer amplification. The protocol was immunoSEQ multiplex PCR, while the TCRdb copy is restricted to in-frame clones and leaves out a portion. V and J calls and clone size are given by that table; D and trimming were obtained from the DNA. The top ten clones hold around 9% of a sample with 140,000 or so clones, about four fifths of them seen once. It was during active infection that Seattle patients were enrolled and then longitudinally followed. This entry belongs to a study of blood T cell repertoires in COVID-19. Study information: The United States, Italy and Spain provided the acute and convalescent COVID-19 samples. Sample material is recorded as cDNA or gDNA derived from T cells, B-cell-depleted T cells, or PBMCs.

CDR3 length equals 12 residues. The V gene's germline CDR1 is MNHEY and CDR2 SMNVEV (reference sequence). The V end was cut by 0 bases, the J end by 7 bases, with 4 bases between. This sequence originates from a man in his thirties or forties with COVID-19, enrolled during active disease. This chain connects TRBV27 to TRBJ2-1; D unclear. The sequencing sample was made of peripheral blood. CDR3 nucleotide sequence: TGTGCCAGCAGTTTATCGAGTAATGAGCAGTTCTTC. Translating it yields CASSLSSNEQFF.